The present TCR beta chain was sequenced within a study of vaccination effects on CD4 cells after COVID-19. As for the study in general: Samples taken from a few convalescent patients early and late after vaccination were obtained. Study findings and constraints: After vaccination, at late timepoints, clones induced by infection and by vaccine contracted markedly.

This table comes from immunoSEQ multiplex PCR, and its TCRdb copy is limited to in-frame clones, with some not included. In the table there are tens of thousands of clones, nearly 75% of which are singletons. Following an approximately ten-day culture, CD4+ T cells were purified. Sometime from March through December 2020, the person acquired a SARS-CoV-2 infection that PCR confirmed. BNT162b2 vaccine or mRNA-1273 vaccine was given to participants in two doses. Days 3 and 7 were when half the medium was replaced with IL-2 medium. The CDR3 runs to 15 residues. Looked up from germline, CDR1 is MNHEY and CDR2 is SVGAGI. Trimming left V 0 bases short and J 8 bases short, with 13 bases between. As for this clone: The antigen is unknown.

V gene TRBV6-5 combines with J gene TRBJ1-4, with D perhaps TRBD1 (6 bases). Sequenced here: CD4+ T cells from PBMCs cultured without peptide, sampled after COVID-19 vaccination. This clonotype was obtained from a human donor who had a prior SARS-CoV-2 infection. CDR3 DNA sequence: TGTGCCAGCAGTTACTCCGGGGGCGCGGGAGAAAAACTGTTTTTT. It specifies CASSYSGGAGEKLFF.